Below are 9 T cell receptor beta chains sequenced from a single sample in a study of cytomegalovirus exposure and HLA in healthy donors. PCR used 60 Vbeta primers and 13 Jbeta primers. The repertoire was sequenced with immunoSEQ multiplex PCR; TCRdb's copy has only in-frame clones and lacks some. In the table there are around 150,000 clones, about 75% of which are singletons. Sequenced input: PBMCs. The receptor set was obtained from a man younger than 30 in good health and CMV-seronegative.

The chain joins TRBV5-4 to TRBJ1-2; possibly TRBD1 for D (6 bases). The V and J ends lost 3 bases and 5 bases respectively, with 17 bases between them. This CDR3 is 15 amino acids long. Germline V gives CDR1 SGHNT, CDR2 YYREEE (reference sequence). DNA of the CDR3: TGTGCCAGCAGCTCACCTCCAGGGGCAGGGTATGGCTACACCTTC. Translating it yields CASSSPPGAGYGYTF.

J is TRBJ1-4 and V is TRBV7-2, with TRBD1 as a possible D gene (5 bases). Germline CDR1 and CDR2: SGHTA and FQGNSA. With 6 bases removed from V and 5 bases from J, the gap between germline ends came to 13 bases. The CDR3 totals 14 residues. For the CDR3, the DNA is TGTGCCAGCAGGGGCTGGGGGGGAAATGAAAAACTGTTTTTT. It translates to CASRGWGGNEKLFF.

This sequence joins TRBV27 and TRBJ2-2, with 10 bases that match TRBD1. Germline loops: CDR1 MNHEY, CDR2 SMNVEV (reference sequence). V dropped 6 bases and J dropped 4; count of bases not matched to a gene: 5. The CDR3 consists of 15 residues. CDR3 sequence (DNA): TGTGCCAGCAGGATGGGACAGGGGAGCACCGGGGAGCTGTTTTTT. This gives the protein CASRMGQGSTGELFF.

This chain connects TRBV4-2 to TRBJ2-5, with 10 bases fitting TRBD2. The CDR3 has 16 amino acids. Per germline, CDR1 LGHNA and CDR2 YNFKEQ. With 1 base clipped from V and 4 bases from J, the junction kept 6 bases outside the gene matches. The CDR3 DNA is TGTGCCAGCAGCCAAGGTCTAGCGGGGGACCGAGAGACCCAGTACTTC. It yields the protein CASSQGLAGDRETQYF.

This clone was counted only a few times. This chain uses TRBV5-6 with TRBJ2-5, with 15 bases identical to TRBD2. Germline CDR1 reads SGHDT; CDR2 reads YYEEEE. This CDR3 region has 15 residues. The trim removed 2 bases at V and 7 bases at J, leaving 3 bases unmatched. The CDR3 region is CASSLRTSGGGTQYF. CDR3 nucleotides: TGTGCCAGCAGCTTACGGACTAGCGGGGGGGGGACCCAGTACTTC.

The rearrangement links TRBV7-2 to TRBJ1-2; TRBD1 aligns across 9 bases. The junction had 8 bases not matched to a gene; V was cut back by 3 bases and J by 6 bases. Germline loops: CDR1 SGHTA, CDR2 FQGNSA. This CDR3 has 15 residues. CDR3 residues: CASSLRTGADNGYTF. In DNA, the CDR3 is TGTGCCAGCAGCTTGCGGACAGGGGCGGACAATGGCTACACCTTC.

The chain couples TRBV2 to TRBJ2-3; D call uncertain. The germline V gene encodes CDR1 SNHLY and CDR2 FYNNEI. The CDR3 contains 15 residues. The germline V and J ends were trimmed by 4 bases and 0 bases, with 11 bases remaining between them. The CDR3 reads CASSGSVPSTDTQYF. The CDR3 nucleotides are TGTGCCAGCAGTGGATCGGTCCCTAGCACAGATACGCAGTATTTT.

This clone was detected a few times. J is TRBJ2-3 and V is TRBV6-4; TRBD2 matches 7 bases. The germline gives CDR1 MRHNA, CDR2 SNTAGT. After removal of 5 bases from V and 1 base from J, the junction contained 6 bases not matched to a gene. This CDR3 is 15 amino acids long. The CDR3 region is CASSTSEGGTDTQYF. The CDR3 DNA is TGTGCCAGCAGTACTAGCGAAGGAGGCACAGATACGCAGTATTTT.

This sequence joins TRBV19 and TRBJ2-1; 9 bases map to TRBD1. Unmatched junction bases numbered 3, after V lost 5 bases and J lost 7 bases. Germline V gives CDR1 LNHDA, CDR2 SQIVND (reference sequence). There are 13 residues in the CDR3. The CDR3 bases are TGTGCCAGTAGTCTCGGGACAGGGAATGAGCAGTTCTTC. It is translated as CASSLGTGNEQFF.